The present entry profiles one T cell receptor beta chain with its context. With a much larger clone just one base away, this may be a read error. Each CDR3 protein is one row after TCRdb ran MiXCR on the 5' RACE reads. The profile shows 72,000 or so distinct CDR3 sequences, approximately 8.9% of them singletons. These data are taken from a study of spatial heterogeneity in lung cancer. Study at large: The count of detected beta-chain sequences consistently exceeded that of alpha-chain sequences.

Time point indicated: blood at routine non-recurrence follow-up after resection. Sequenced material: PBMCs, taken at follow-up. The origin of this receptor is a female donor with early-stage non-small cell lung cancer.

Here the CDR3 reads CSVQGGGSEAFF. Written as DNA, the CDR3 is TGCAGCGTCCAGGGGGGAGGCTCTGAAGCTTTCTTT. This chain joins TRBV29-1 and TRBJ1-1; 7 positions match TRBD1. This CDR3 region has 12 residues. The ends lost 6 bases at V and 6 bases at J; junction bases unmatched: 7. Germline values: CDR1 SQVTM, CDR2 ANQGSEA.